What follows are 25 T cell receptor beta chains derived from one specimen sequenced in a study of blood T cell repertoires in COVID-19 (dated by TCRdb to 2018 to 2020). Library prep was done by the immunoSEQ multiplex PCR assay. What TCRdb holds here is the immuneACCESS table cut down to in-frame rearrangements. Part of the clones is not present; checked against another copy, under half of the missing clones reflect an unresolved V gene, and the others are unexplained. The sample table holds about 240,000 clones, of which 70% to 90% were seen once. The ten largest clones add up to 3.3% of the sample. The sequenced sample consisted of PBMCs or T cells enriched from blood (not recorded which). These receptors all stem from a middle-aged woman with acute COVID-19.

This clone came up once. V usage is TRBV19 and J usage is TRBJ2-3; 7 bases line up with TRBD1. V lost 5 bases to trimming and J lost 6 bases; unmatched junction nucleotides: 5. In germline, CDR1 is LNHDA, CDR2 SQIVND (reference sequence). This CDR3 is built from 13 residues. CDR3 nucleotides: TGTGCCAGTAGTCAGACAGGGATTGATACGCAGTATTTT. Amino acid sequence: CASSQTGIDTQYF.

This chain links TRBV3-1 (or the pseudogene TRBV3-2) with TRBJ2-2; 7 positions match TRBD2. Germline V gene data show CDR1 as LGHDT and CDR2 as YNNKEL (reference sequence). The V segment lost 5 bases and the J segment 7 bases; nucleotides outside the gene matches: 7. The CDR3 contains 14 residues. CDR3 DNA: TGTGCCAGCAGCGGGAGGGATGGTGTCGGGGAGCTGTTTTTT. It encodes CASSGRDGVGELFF.

The chain employs TRBV7-9 and TRBJ1-2; D remains unclear. CDR1 and CDR2 (germline): SEHNR, FQNEAQ (reference sequence). V was trimmed by 3 bases and J by 2 bases, leaving 10 bases between them. This CDR3 comprises 14 residues. CDR3 bases: TGTGCCAGCAGCTTTAGTGAACTAAACTATGGCTACACCTTC. It is translated as CASSFSELNYGYTF.

The DNA of the CDR3 is TGTGCCACCAGCAGAGCTGGGAGCTCCTACGAGCAGTACTTC. It is translated as CATSRAGSSYEQYF. V usage is TRBV15 and J usage is TRBJ2-7; weak D call: TRBD2 (5 bases). V was clipped by 1 base and J by 0 bases, with 7 bases between them. CDR1 and CDR2 (germline): LNHNV, YYDKDF (reference sequence). The CDR3 spans 14 residues.

This chain joins TRBV11-3 and TRBJ2-3; 10 bases match TRBD2. V trimming: 2 bases; J trimming: 6 bases; junction bases outside the gene matches: 5. CDR3 length equals 15 residues. Germline V CDR1 and CDR2: SGHNT, YENEEA. The CDR3 nucleotides are TGTGCCAGCAGCTTAAGTCTAGCGGGAGCGGATACGCAGTATTTT. Its translation: CASSLSLAGADTQYF.

The sample holds a few counts of this clone. This chain uses TRBV7-2 with TRBJ1-3, with 8 bases lining up with TRBD1. The CDR3 totals 14 residues. The junction had 3 bases not matched to a gene; V was cut back by 5 bases and J by 3 bases. Germline assignment: CDR1 SGHTA and CDR2 FQGNSA. The CDR3 nucleotides are TGTGCCAGCAGCCCGGACAGGGATGGAAACACCATATATTTT. Translation: CASSPDRDGNTIYF.

The rearrangement links TRBV11-3 to TRBJ2-1; 8 positions agree with TRBD1. CDR3 length: 14 amino acids. V was pared by 4 bases and J by 8 bases, with 7 bases of the junction left unmatched. Per germline, CDR1 SGHNT and CDR2 YENEEA. The CDR3 loop is CASSYGQGFYEQFF. Here the CDR3 DNA reads TGTGCCAGCAGCTACGGACAGGGCTTCTATGAGCAGTTCTTC.

This rearrangement joins TRBV24-1 to TRBJ1-2; D is ambiguous. This CDR3 spans 11 amino acids. The germline CDR1 and CDR2 sequences are KGHDR and SFDVKD. Trimming took off 3 bases at V and 8 bases at J, with 6 bases between the two ends. The CDR3 sequence is CATSDTRGYTF. CDR3 DNA: TGTGCCACCAGTGATACGAGAGGCTACACCTTC.

This clone was detected only a few times. The same CDR3 is also encoded by other DNA sequences in this sample. The chain employs TRBV6-4 and TRBJ2-7; 12 nucleotides line up with TRBD2. CDR3 length equals 14 residues. Germline assignment: CDR1 MRHNA and CDR2 SNTAGT. J lost 7 bases, V lost 5 bases, and 6 bases had no gene match. CDR3 sequence reads: CASSRLAGVGEQYF. The CDR3 DNA is TGTGCCAGCAGTAGACTAGCGGGAGTGGGAGAGCAGTACTTC.

This rearrangement joins TRBV20-1 to TRBJ1-2; a weak D match, TRBD1 (6 bases). CDR1 is DFQATT, CDR2 SNEGSKA, per germline (reference sequence). V was pared by 3 bases and J by 7 bases, with 9 bases between. The CDR3 length is 11 residues. DNA for the CDR3: TGCAGTGCTAGTGTAGGGGGTGGCTACACCTTC. It is translated as CSASVGGGYTF.

CDR3 sequence: CASSLTLLAGRAVEQYF. CDR3 nucleotides: TGTGCCAGCAGCCTCACCTTACTAGCGGGACGGGCTGTCGAGCAGTACTTC. The chain joins TRBV9 to TRBJ2-7; 10 nucleotides match TRBD2. Germline trimming cut 4 bases from V and 6 bases from J; bases unmatched to any gene: 16. Germline V gives CDR1 SGDLS, CDR2 YYNGEE. CDR3 size: 17 residues.

The V gene is TRBV6-5, the J gene TRBJ2-1; 8 nucleotides line up with TRBD2. The CDR3 extends over 14 amino acids. Trimming cost V 5 bases and J 5 bases; bases outside gene matches: 5. Germline V CDR1 and CDR2: MNHEY, SVGAGI. CDR3 residues: CASSREGWDNEQFF. The CDR3 DNA is TGTGCCAGCAGTCGGGAGGGGTGGGACAATGAGCAGTTCTTC.

J is TRBJ2-1 and V is TRBV5-8; 10 bases line up with TRBD1. The CDR3 has 15 amino acids. Looked up from germline, CDR1 is SGHTS and CDR2 is YDEGEE. V trimming: 3 bases; J trimming: 2 bases; junction bases outside the gene matches: 2. CDR3 sequence (DNA): TGTGCCAGCAGCTGGGGACAGGGGCCCTACAATGAGCAGTTCTTC. The encoded protein is CASSWGQGPYNEQFF.

The chain's CDR3 is CATSRDYGSYEQYF. The DNA of the CDR3 is TGTGCCACCAGCAGAGATTACGGGAGTTACGAGCAGTACTTC. The chain couples TRBV15 to TRBJ2-7; weak D call: TRBD2 (6 bases). The CDR3 is 14 residues long. CDR1 LNHNV and CDR2 YYDKDF come from the germline V gene (reference sequence). V lost 0 bases to trimming and J lost 4 bases, with 10 bases between them.

The chain uses TRBV29-1 and TRBJ2-1, with unresolved D. V lost 6 bases, J lost 0 bases, and 15 bases lay in between. CDR3 length equals 15 residues. Germline assignment: CDR1 SQVTM and CDR2 ANQGSEA. Here the CDR3 reads CSVVLSRSSYNEQFF. In DNA, the CDR3 is TGCAGCGTGGTATTGTCCAGAAGCTCCTACAATGAGCAGTTCTTC.

The table lists this clone with a few counts. The sample carries other DNA sequences with the same CDR3. The CDR3 DNA follows: TGTGCCAGCAGCTTATCGGGGACGAACACCGGGGAGCTGTTTTTT. It is translated as CASSLSGTNTGELFF. The rearrangement joins TRBV7-3 to TRBJ2-2; weak D call: TRBD2 (5 bases). CDR1 is SGHTA and CDR2 is FQGTGA in the germline V gene. CDR3 length: 15 amino acids. Trimming shortened V by 2 bases and J by 0 bases, and 7 bases separated the two germline ends.

The chain employs TRBV4-1 and TRBJ1-2, with D uncertain. The CDR3 length is 14 residues. Trimming removed 1 base at V and 5 bases at J, with 11 bases between. Germline assignment: CDR1 MGHRA and CDR2 YSYEKL. The CDR3 DNA follows: TGCGCCAGCAGCCAAGGAACGGGGTCATATGGCTACACCTTC. It yields the protein CASSQGTGSYGYTF.

The genes are TRBV5-1 and TRBJ1-4, with 9 bases identical to TRBD1. The CDR3 sequence is 14 residues long. The V and J ends lost 4 bases and 5 bases, in that order; junction bases with no gene match: 3. Germline CDR1 and CDR2: SGHRS and YFSETQ. CDR3 bases: TGCGCCAGCAGCGGACAGGGGATGAATGAAAAACTGTTTTTT. Translation gives CASSGQGMNEKLFF.

The chain joins TRBV10-3 to TRBJ2-1; 8 bases map to TRBD2. With 4 bases clipped from V and 0 bases from J, the junction kept 8 bases outside the gene matches. This CDR3 comprises 17 residues. Germline CDR1 is ENHRY and CDR2 is SYGVKD. The CDR3 is CAISAKQRESSYNEQFF. Here the CDR3 DNA reads TGTGCCATCAGTGCGAAACAGCGGGAGAGCTCCTACAATGAGCAGTTCTTC.

This CDR3 is CASSSTLADEQYF. CDR3 nucleotide sequence: TGTGCCAGCAGCTCAACGTTGGCCGACGAGCAGTACTTC. The chain joins TRBV11-3 to TRBJ2-7; D ambiguous. Trimming cost V 4 bases and J 5 bases, with 12 bases left between them. Germline values: CDR1 SGHNT, CDR2 YENEEA. This CDR3 is built from 13 residues.

V gene TRBV12-3 or TRBV12-4 combines with J gene TRBJ2-7, with 9 bases aligning to TRBD2. The J segment lost 7 bases and the V segment lost 7 bases, leaving 8 bases of the junction unmatched. The CDR3 has 13 residues. In DNA, the CDR3 is TGTGCCAGCACCATAGCGGGAGTGGGAGAGCAGTACTTC. This sequence encodes CASTIAGVGEQYF.

V and J are TRBV29-1 and TRBJ1-1; unclear D gene. CDR1 and CDR2 (germline): SQVTM, ANQGSEA. The CDR3 spans 13 residues. The germline V and J ends were trimmed by 0 bases and 0 bases, with 5 bases remaining between them. The CDR3 region is CSVEDSVNTEAFF. The CDR3, as DNA: TGCAGCGTTGAAGATTCAGTGAACACTGAAGCTTTCTTT. The whole variable domain, filled in from reference TRBV29-1 and TRBJ1-1, reads SAVISQKPSRDICQRGTSLTIQCQVDSQVTMMFWYRQQPGQSLTLIATANQGSEATYESGFVIDKFPISRPNLTFSTLTVSNMSPEDSSIYLCSVEDSVNTEAFFGQGTRLTVV.

This chain links TRBV5-1 with TRBJ2-1, with a possible D match to TRBD1 (6 bases). V was cut by 0 bases and J by 4 bases, with 14 bases left in between. The CDR3 extends over 16 amino acids. From germline, CDR1 is SGHRS and CDR2 YFSETQ. CDR3 DNA: TGCGCCAGCAGCTTGGTCCGGACAGACCATTACAATGAGCAGTTCTTC. Encoded protein: CASSLVRTDHYNEQFF.

The V and J genes are TRBV7-3 and TRBJ2-3; 11 bases match TRBD1. The J segment lost 2 bases and the V segment lost 7 bases, leaving 5 bases of the junction unmatched. The CDR3 is 15 amino acids. CDR1 SGHTA and CDR2 FQGTGA come from the germline V gene. CDR3 sequence: CASTPGQGVTDTQYF. DNA for the CDR3: TGTGCCAGCACCCCGGGACAGGGGGTCACAGATACGCAGTATTTT.

The rearrangement links TRBV11-2 to TRBJ1-3; weak D call: TRBD1 (5 bases). The CDR3 spans 15 residues. Trimming left V 1 base short and J 4 bases short, with 11 bases between. Germline V gene lookup returns CDR1 SGHAT and CDR2 FQNNGV. The DNA for the CDR3 is TGTGCCAGCAGCTTAGGGGCAGGGTCCGGAAACACCATATATTTT. Encoded protein: CASSLGAGSGNTIYF.